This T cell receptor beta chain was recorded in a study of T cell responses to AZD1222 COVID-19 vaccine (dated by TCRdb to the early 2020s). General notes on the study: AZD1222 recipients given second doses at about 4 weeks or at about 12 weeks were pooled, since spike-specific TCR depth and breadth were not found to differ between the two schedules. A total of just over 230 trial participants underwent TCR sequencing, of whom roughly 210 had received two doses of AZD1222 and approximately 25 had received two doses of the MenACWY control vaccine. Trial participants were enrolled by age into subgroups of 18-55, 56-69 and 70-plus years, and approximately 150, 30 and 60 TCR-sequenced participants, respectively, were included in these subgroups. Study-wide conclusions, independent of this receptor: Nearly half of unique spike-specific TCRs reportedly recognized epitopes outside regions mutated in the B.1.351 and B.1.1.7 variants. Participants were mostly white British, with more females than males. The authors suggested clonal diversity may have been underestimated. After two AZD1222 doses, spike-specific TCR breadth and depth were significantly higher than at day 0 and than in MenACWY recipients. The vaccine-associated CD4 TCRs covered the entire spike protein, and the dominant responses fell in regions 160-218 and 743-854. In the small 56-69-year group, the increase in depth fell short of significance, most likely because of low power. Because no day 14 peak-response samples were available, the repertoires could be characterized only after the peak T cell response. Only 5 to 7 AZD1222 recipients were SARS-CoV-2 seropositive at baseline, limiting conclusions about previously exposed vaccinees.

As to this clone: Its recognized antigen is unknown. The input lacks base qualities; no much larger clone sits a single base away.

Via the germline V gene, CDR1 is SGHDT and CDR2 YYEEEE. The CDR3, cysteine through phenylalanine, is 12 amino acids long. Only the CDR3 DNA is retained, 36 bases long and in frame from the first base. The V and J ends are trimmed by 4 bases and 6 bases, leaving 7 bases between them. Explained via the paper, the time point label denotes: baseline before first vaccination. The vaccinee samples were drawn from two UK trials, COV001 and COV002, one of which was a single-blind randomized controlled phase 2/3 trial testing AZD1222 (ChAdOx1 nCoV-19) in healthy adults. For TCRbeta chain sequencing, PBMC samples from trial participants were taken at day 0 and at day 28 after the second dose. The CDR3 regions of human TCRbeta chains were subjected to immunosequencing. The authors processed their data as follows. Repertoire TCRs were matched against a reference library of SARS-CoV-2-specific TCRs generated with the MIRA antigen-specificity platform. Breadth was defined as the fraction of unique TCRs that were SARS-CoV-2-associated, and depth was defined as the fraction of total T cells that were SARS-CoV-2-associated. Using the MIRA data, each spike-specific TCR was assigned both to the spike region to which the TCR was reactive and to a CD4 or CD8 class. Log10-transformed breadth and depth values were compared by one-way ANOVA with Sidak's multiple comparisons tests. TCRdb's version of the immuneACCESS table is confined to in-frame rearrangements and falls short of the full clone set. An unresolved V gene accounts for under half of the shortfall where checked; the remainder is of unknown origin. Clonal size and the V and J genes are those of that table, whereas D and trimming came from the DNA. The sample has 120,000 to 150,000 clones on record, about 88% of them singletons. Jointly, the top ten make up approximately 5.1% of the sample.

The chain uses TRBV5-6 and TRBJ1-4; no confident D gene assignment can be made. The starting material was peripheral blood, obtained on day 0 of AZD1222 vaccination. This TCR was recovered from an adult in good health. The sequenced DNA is TGTGCCAGCAGCGGACTATATGAAAAACTGTTTTTT. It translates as CASSGLYEKLFF.